Below are 17 T cell receptor beta chains sequenced from a single sample in a study of blood T cell repertoires in COVID-19. Libraries were prepared by immunoSEQ multiplex PCR; TCRdb keeps only in-frame clonotypes and omits some of them. The sample lists some 91,000 clones; 75% to 95% were seen once. Material for sequencing was peripheral blood. These receptors were collected from a man in his 60s with acute or convalescent COVID-19.

The count of this clone is one. The chain couples TRBV5-4 to TRBJ2-1, with 9 bases fitting TRBD1. V shed 5 bases and J 6 bases; nucleotides not matched to a gene: 9. The CDR3 consists of 15 residues. Germline loops: CDR1 SGHNT, CDR2 YYREEE (reference sequence). This chain's CDR3 is CASRRDRENSNEQFF. The CDR3 bases are TGTGCCAGCAGAAGGGACAGGGAAAATAGCAATGAGCAGTTCTTC.

The rearrangement joins TRBV18 to TRBJ1-5; D is unresolved. The CDR3 totals 15 residues. The germline V gene has CDR1 KGHSH and CDR2 LQKENI. V dropped 0 bases and J dropped 2 bases, with 8 bases sitting between them. The CDR3 is CASSPPGIRNQPQHF. In DNA form, the CDR3 reads TGTGCCAGCTCACCACCGGGCATCCGCAATCAGCCCCAGCATTTT. Full variable domain (outside the CDR3, taken from reference TRBV18 and TRBJ1-5): NAGVMQNPRHLVRRRGQEARLRCSPMKGHSHVYWYRQLPEEGLKFMVYLQKENIIDESGMPKERFSAEFPKEGPSILRIQQVVRGDSAAYFCASSPPGIRNQPQHFGDGTRLSIL.

The chain combines TRBV6-6 with TRBJ1-5; 8 bases line up with TRBD1. Germline-derived CDR1 and CDR2 are MNHNY and SVGAGI (reference sequence). V was pared by 5 bases and J by 6 bases, with 6 bases of the junction left unmatched. The CDR3 sequence is 14 residues long. The DNA of the CDR3 is TGTGCCAGCAGTAACCCGGACAGGGTTCAGCCCCAGCATTTT. Encoded protein: CASSNPDRVQPQHF.

This clone has only one observation. The rearrangement joins TRBV3-1 (or the pseudogene TRBV3-2) to TRBJ1-2; D gene ambiguous. In germline, CDR1 is LGHDT, CDR2 YNNKEL (reference sequence). V shed 0 bases and J shed 7 bases, with 12 bases lying between them. The CDR3 length is 14 residues. This chain's CDR3 is CASSQDVQRGGYTF. The CDR3 nucleotides read TGTGCCAGCAGCCAAGATGTTCAGAGAGGTGGCTACACCTTC.

The V call is TRBV5-6, the J call TRBJ2-5; 7 bases are a match to TRBD2. The CDR3 sequence is 15 residues long. Trimming at V came to 0 bases and at J to 2 bases, leaving 4 bases not matched to a gene. CDR1 SGHDT and CDR2 YYEEEE come from the germline V gene. The CDR3 DNA reads as TGTGCCAGCAGCTTGGGGGGAGGGCATCAAGAGACCCAGTACTTC. This gives the protein CASSLGGGHQETQYF. Combining the CDR3 with reference TRBV5-6 and TRBJ2-5 gives the whole variable domain DAGVTQSPTHLIKTRGQQVTLRCSPKSGHDTVSWYQQALGQGPQFIFQYYEEEERQRGNFPDRFSGHQFPNYSSELNVNALLLGDSALYLCASSLGGGHQETQYFGPGTRLLVL.

The J gene is TRBJ2-3, the V gene TRBV7-9; D uncertain. Germline assignment: CDR1 SEHNR and CDR2 FQNEAQ (reference sequence). V lost 5 bases, J lost 2 bases, and 5 bases lay in between. The CDR3 sequence is 12 residues long. CDR3 nucleotide sequence: TGTGCCAGCAGCACTCCCACAGATACGCAGTATTTT. Translating it yields CASSTPTDTQYF.

This chain uses TRBV27 with TRBJ2-1, with D maybe TRBD2 (6 bases). The ends were cut back, 2 bases at V and 8 bases at J, with 7 bases in the middle. Germline CDR1 reads MNHEY; CDR2 reads SMNVEV (reference sequence). The CDR3 has 12 amino acids. The CDR3: CASSLAGYEQFF. The DNA of the CDR3 is TGTGCCAGCAGTTTAGCGGGGTATGAGCAGTTCTTC.

The CDR3 sequence: CASSLDREGEKLFF. CDR3 bases: TGCGCCAGCAGCCTGGACAGGGAGGGTGAAAAACTGTTTTTT. The chain carries TRBV5-1 and TRBJ1-4; 8 nucleotides agree with TRBD1. Germline loops: CDR1 SGHRS, CDR2 YFSETQ. The CDR3 loop spans 14 amino acids. V gave up 4 bases and J gave up 7 bases; unmatched junction bases: 6.

This clone has a single count. The rearrangement joins TRBV3-1 (or the pseudogene TRBV3-2) to TRBJ1-1; D uncertain. The CDR3 is made up of 13 amino acids. Trimming cost V 4 bases and J 1 base, with 7 bases left between them. Per germline, CDR1 LGHDT and CDR2 YNNKEL (reference sequence). CDR3 sequence reads: CASSRTENTEAFF. The CDR3 nucleotides read TGTGCCAGCAGCCGTACAGAGAACACTGAAGCTTTCTTT.

The gene calls are TRBV9 and TRBJ1-2; D unclear. V lost 3 bases to trimming and J lost 0 bases, with 18 bases between them. This CDR3 region has 17 residues. The germline gives CDR1 SGDLS, CDR2 YYNGEE. In DNA, the CDR3 is TGTGCCAGCAGCGAGCGGAGGGTAAATTCCCCTAACTATGGCTACACCTTC. This gives the protein CASSERRVNSPNYGYTF.

The chain links TRBV25-1 to TRBJ1-5, with TRBD1 as a possible D gene (5 bases). The CDR3 totals 16 residues. The germline V gene has CDR1 MGHDK and CDR2 SYGVNS. V was trimmed by 5 bases and J by 4 bases, leaving 18 bases between them. As DNA, the CDR3 is TGTGCCAGCAGTCGAATGTACAGGACCGGAAATCAGCCCCAGCATTTT. Amino acids: CASSRMYRTGNQPQHF. The full variable domain, with the rest looked up from reference TRBV25-1 and TRBJ1-5, is EADIYQTPRYLVIGTGKKITLECSQTMGHDKMYWYQQDPGMELHLIHYSYGVNSTEKGDLSSESTVSRIRTEHFPLTLESARPSHTSQYLCASSRMYRTGNQPQHFGDGTRLSIL.

This clone was seen only a few times. The V call is TRBV5-6, the J call TRBJ2-7, with D perhaps TRBD1 (5 bases). Looked up from germline, CDR1 is SGHDT and CDR2 is YYEEEE. V was cut by 0 bases and J by 3 bases, with 10 bases left in between. The CDR3 contains 14 residues. CDR3 in amino acids: CASSLDRLHYEQYF. The DNA for the CDR3 is TGTGCCAGCAGCTTGGACAGGCTCCACTACGAGCAGTACTTC. Complete variable domain (other parts from reference TRBV5-6 and TRBJ2-7): DAGVTQSPTHLIKTRGQQVTLRCSPKSGHDTVSWYQQALGQGPQFIFQYYEEEERQRGNFPDRFSGHQFPNYSSELNVNALLLGDSALYLCASSLDRLHYEQYFGPGTRLTVT.

The V gene is TRBV6-1, the J gene TRBJ1-1; D gene ambiguous. CDR3 size: 20 residues. Trimming removed 1 base at V and 7 bases at J, with 31 bases between. Germline V lookup: CDR1 MNHNS, CDR2 SASEGT. The CDR3 sequence: CASSEGWWSVVRTAKVEAFF. CDR3 nucleotide sequence: TGTGCCAGCAGTGAAGGGTGGTGGTCGGTAGTCCGTACAGCTAAGGTTGAAGCTTTCTTT.

V is TRBV3-1 (or the pseudogene TRBV3-2) and J is TRBJ1-4; a weak D match, TRBD1 (6 bases). This CDR3 has 16 residues. Germline CDR1 LGHDT, CDR2 YNNKEL (reference sequence). Trimming removed 1 base from V and 3 bases from J, with 12 bases in between. The CDR3 region is CASSQATGEPNEKLFF. The CDR3 coding sequence is TGTGCCAGCAGCCAAGCGACAGGAGAACCTAATGAAAAACTGTTTTTT.

The chain combines TRBV6-1 with TRBJ1-1; 12 bases are shared with TRBD1. The germline CDR1 and CDR2 sequences are MNHNS and SASEGT. CDR3 size: 17 residues. The trim removed 6 bases at V and 5 bases at J, leaving 13 bases unmatched. The CDR3 loop is CASSELAGTGGITEAFF. In nucleotides, the CDR3 is TGTGCCAGCAGCGAACTGGCCGGGACAGGGGGCATAACTGAAGCTTTCTTT.

The chain couples TRBV27 to TRBJ1-2; no firm D call. Trimming stripped 2 bases from V and 8 bases from J, with 18 bases between. The V gene's germline CDR1 is MNHEY and CDR2 SMNVEV (reference sequence). CDR3 size: 15 residues. The CDR3 coding sequence is TGTGCCAGCAGTTTAAACCCTGGGCAGCCCCACGGCTACACCTTC. Encoded protein: CASSLNPGQPHGYTF.

The V gene is TRBV4-1, the J gene TRBJ2-5; TRBD2 matches 8 bases. The junction had 7 bases not matched to a gene; V was cut back by 0 bases and J by 4 bases. CDR1 MGHRA and CDR2 YSYEKL come from the germline V gene. The CDR3 loop spans 16 amino acids. CDR3 amino acids: CASSQEGTRRGETQYF. The CDR3 nucleotides are TGCGCCAGCAGCCAAGAAGGGACTAGAAGGGGAGAGACCCAGTACTTC.